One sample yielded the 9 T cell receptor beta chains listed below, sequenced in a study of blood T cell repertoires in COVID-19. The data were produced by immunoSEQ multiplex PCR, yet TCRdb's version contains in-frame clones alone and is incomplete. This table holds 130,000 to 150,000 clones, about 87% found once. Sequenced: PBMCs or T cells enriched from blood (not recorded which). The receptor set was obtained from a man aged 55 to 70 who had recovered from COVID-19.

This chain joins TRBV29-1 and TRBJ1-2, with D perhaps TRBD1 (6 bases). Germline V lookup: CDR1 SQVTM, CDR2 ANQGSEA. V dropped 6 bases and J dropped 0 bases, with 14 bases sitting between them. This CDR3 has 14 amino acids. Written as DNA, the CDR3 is TGCAGCGTAACCGGGACAAGAGCTAACTATGGCTACACCTTC. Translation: CSVTGTRANYGYTF.

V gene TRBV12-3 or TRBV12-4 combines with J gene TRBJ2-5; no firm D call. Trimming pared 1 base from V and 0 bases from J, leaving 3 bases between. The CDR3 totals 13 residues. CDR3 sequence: CASSLGDQETQYF. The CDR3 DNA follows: TGTGCCAGCAGTTTAGGAGACCAAGAGACCCAGTACTTC.

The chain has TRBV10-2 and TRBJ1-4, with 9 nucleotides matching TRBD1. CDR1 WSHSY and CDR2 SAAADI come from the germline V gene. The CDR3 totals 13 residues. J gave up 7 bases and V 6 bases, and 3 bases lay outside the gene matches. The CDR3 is CASRGTGTEKLFF. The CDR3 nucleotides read TGCGCCAGCAGAGGGACAGGGACTGAAAAACTGTTTTTT.

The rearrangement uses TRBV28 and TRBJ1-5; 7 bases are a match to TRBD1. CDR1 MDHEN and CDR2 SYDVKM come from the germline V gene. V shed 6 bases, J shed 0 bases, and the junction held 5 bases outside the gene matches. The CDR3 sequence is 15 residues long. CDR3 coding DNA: TGTGCCAGCAGCGGGGACAGCTATAGCAATCAGCCCCAGCATTTT. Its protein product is CASSGDSYSNQPQHF.

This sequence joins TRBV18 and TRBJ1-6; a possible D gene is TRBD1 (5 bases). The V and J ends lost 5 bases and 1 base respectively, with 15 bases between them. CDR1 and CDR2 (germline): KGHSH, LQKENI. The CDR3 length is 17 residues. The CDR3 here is CASSKIRDKSYNSPLHF. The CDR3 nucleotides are TGTGCCAGCTCAAAGATCAGGGATAAGTCCTATAATTCACCCCTCCACTTT.

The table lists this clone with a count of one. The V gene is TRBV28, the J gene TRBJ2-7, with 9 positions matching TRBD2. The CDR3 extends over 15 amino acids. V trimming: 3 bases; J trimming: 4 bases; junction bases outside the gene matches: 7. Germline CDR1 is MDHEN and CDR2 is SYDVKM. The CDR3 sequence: CASSFSSGSSYEQYF. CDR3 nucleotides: TGTGCCAGCAGTTTTAGTAGCGGGAGTTCTTACGAGCAGTACTTC. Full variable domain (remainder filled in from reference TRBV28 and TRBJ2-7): DVKVTQSSRYLVKRTGEKVFLECVQDMDHENMFWYRQDPGLGLRLIYFSYDVKMKEKGDIPEGYSVSREKKERFSLILESASTNQTSMYLCASSFSSGSSYEQYFGPGTRLTVT.

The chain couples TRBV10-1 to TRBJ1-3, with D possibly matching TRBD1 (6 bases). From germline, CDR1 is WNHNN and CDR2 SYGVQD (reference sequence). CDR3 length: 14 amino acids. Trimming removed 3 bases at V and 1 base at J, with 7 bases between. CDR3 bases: TGCGCCAGCAGTGAAGGGACATCTGGAAACACCATATATTTT. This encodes CASSEGTSGNTIYF.

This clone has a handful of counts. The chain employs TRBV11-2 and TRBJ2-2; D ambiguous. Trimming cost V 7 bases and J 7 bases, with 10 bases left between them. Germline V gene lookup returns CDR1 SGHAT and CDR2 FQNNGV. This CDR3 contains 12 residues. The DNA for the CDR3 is TGTGCCAGCAAGAGGCTGGACGGGGAGCTGTTTTTT. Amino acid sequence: CASKRLDGELFF. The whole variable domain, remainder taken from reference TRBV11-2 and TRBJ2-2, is EAGVAQSPRYKIIEKRQSVAFWCNPISGHATLYWYQQILGQGPKLLIQFQNNGVVDDSQLPKDRFSAERLKGVDSTLKIQPAKLEDSAVYLCASKRLDGELFFGEGSRLTVL.

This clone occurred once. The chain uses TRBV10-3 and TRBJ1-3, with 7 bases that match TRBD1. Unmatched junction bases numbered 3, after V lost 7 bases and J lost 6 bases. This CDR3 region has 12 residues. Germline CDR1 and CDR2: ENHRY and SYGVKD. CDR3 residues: CAIKGALNTIYF. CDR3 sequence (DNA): TGTGCCATCAAGGGGGCTTTAAACACCATATATTTT.